Presented here are 29 T cell receptor beta chains from one specimen sequenced in a study of vaccination and CD4 T cells after COVID-19. Sample treatment: approximately 9-day PBMC culture with coronavirus spike peptide pools or control peptides (ViraFEST assay). Researchers used the Oncomine TCR Beta short-read assay to sequence DNA from cultured CD4+ T cells. In TCRdb, the PCR reads were re-called with MiXCR into one record per CDR3 protein. This table holds 15,000 to 20,000 distinct CDR3 sequences, 45% to 65% found once. These receptors have no identified antigens. Sequences were derived from cultured CD4+ T cells from blood, sampled after SARS-CoV-2 vaccination. These receptors originate from a human donor with COVID-19.

This clonotype was seen only once. The chain combines TRBV7-9 with TRBJ2-2, with D unresolved. Trimming left V 0 bases short and J 8 bases short, with 4 bases between. Germline V lookup: CDR1 SEHNR, CDR2 FQNEAQ (reference sequence). The CDR3 sequence is 12 residues long. The CDR3 is CASSLALGELFF. Written as DNA, the CDR3 is TGTGCCAGCAGCTTAGCTTTGGGGGAGCTGTTTTTT.

This clonotype was detected only a few times. The V and J genes are TRBV7-3 and TRBJ2-3; D call uncertain. Per the germline V gene, CDR1 is SGHTA and CDR2 is FQGTGA. The CDR3 is made up of 12 amino acids. V was clipped by 3 bases and J by 6 bases, with 7 bases between them. The CDR3 spells CASSLGVDTQYF. The CDR3 DNA follows: TGTGCCAGCAGCTTGGGCGTGGATACGCAGTATTTT.

The gene calls are TRBV20-1 and TRBJ1-6; D is uncertain. The CDR3 runs 13 residues. The V end was cut by 5 bases, the J end by 10 bases, with 15 bases between. Germline CDR1 DFQATT, CDR2 SNEGSKA (reference sequence). The CDR3 protein is CSAGTAVRSPLHF. The CDR3 region has the DNA TGCAGTGCTGGCACCGCTGTCCGCTCACCCCTCCACTTT.

This clonotype has only a few counts. V usage is TRBV24-1 and J usage is TRBJ2-6; 10 nucleotides match TRBD1. The germline V gene encodes CDR1 KGHDR and CDR2 SFDVKD. J lost 0 bases, V lost 4 bases, and 5 bases had no gene match. This CDR3 contains 18 residues. The CDR3 nucleotides read TGTGCCACCAGTGAGGGACAGGGGATTGGCTCTGGGGCCAACGTCCTGACTTTC. Translated, it gives CATSEGQGIGSGANVLTF.

This rearrangement joins TRBV5-1 to TRBJ2-7; TRBD1 matches at 8 bases. This CDR3 region has 13 residues. Germline V gene sequence: CDR1 SGHRS, CDR2 YFSETQ. Trimming at V came to 2 bases and at J to 6 bases, leaving 4 bases not matched to a gene. CDR3 protein: CASSLGRGLEQYF. In DNA form, the CDR3 reads TGCGCCAGCAGCTTAGGCAGGGGGCTCGAGCAGTACTTC.

The V call is TRBV7-3, the J call TRBJ2-5; 9 bases line up with TRBD1. With 0 bases clipped from V and 5 bases from J, the junction kept 7 bases outside the gene matches. The CDR3 length is 16 residues. Per germline, CDR1 SGHTA and CDR2 FQGTGA. CDR3 nucleotide sequence: TGTGCCAGCAGCTTAACGGGACAGGGTAGGAAGGAGACCCAGTACTTC. Its protein is CASSLTGQGRKETQYF.

The chain employs TRBV11-2 and TRBJ1-1; the D is unclear. Germline V gene data show CDR1 as SGHAT and CDR2 as FQNNGV. V dropped 3 bases and J dropped 2 bases, with 10 bases sitting between them. CDR3 length: 14 residues. CDR3 sequence reads: CASSLSTLNTEAFF. The CDR3 region has the DNA TGTGCCAGCAGCTTGTCTACACTTAACACTGAAGCTTTCTTT.

The CDR3 loop is CSARREQGSYNSPLHF. The CDR3 nucleotides read TGCAGTGCTAGAAGGGAACAGGGATCCTATAATTCACCCCTCCACTTT. The rearrangement joins TRBV20-1 to TRBJ1-6; D is perhaps TRBD1 (6 bases). Germline CDR1 and CDR2: DFQATT and SNEGSKA (reference sequence). This CDR3 has 16 amino acids. V lost 2 bases to trimming and J lost 1 base, with 12 bases between them.

V is TRBV20-1 and J is TRBJ2-3; D is undetermined. Germline CDR1 is DFQATT and CDR2 is SNEGSKA (reference sequence). This CDR3 has 14 residues. The V end lost 1 base, the J end lost 0 bases, and 8 bases lay between the germline ends. This CDR3 is CSARVPTSTDTQYF. In DNA, the CDR3 is TGCAGTGCTAGAGTCCCGACGAGCACAGATACGCAGTATTTT.

The chain uses TRBV6-1 and TRBJ1-2; TRBD1 matches 7 bases. This CDR3 comprises 15 residues. Per germline, CDR1 MNHNS and CDR2 SASEGT. J was trimmed by 1 base and V by 3 bases; bases with no gene match: 5. The CDR3, as DNA: TGTGCCAGCAGTGAGAACAGGGGAGTTAACTATGGCTACACCTTC. It encodes CASSENRGVNYGYTF.

The chain links TRBV6-5 to TRBJ2-7; weak D call: TRBD1 (6 bases). The CDR3 is made up of 16 amino acids. Trimming took 3 bases from V and 3 from J, leaving 18 bases between them. Looked up from germline, CDR1 is MNHEY and CDR2 is SVGAGI. CDR3 DNA sequence: TGTGCCAGCAGTTATATGTCTGCAGGGGACGACTACGAGCAGTACTTC. Its translation is CASSYMSAGDDYEQYF.

The table lists this clonotype with a few counts. The chain has TRBV20-1 and TRBJ1-4; unclear D gene. The germline V gene has CDR1 DFQATT and CDR2 SNEGSKA (reference sequence). Trimming removed 2 bases at V and 3 bases at J, with 10 bases between. This CDR3 spans 14 amino acids. CDR3 sequence reads: CSARPPNSNEKLFF. In DNA form, the CDR3 reads TGCAGTGCTAGACCCCCGAACTCTAATGAAAAACTGTTTTTT.

Notes on this clonotype: One end of the junction is discordant with germline, which a read error may explain. The V call is TRBV7-6, the J call TRBJ2-2; D uncertain. Germline V gene data show CDR1 as SGHVS and CDR2 as FNYEAQ. This CDR3 has 14 residues. CDR3 sequence: CASRLDPATGELFF. In DNA, the CDR3 is TGTGCTAGCAGATTGGACCCGGCCACCGGGGAGCTGTTTTTT.

J is TRBJ1-2 and V is TRBV10-3; D unresolved. Trimming took off 2 bases at V and 3 bases at J, with 10 bases between the two ends. The CDR3 contains 14 residues. Germline values: CDR1 ENHRY, CDR2 SYGVKD. CDR3 in DNA: TGTGCCATCAGTGAGCCAGGCAACTACTATGGCTACACCTTC. Its protein product is CAISEPGNYYGYTF.

The chain carries TRBV7-2 and TRBJ1-1; D unclear. The CDR3 contains 13 residues. The ends were cut back, 3 bases at V and 9 bases at J, with 14 bases in the middle. The germline V gene encodes CDR1 SGHTA and CDR2 FQGNSA. The chain's CDR3 is CASSFLSAPQAFF. The DNA for the CDR3 is TGTGCCAGCAGCTTCCTAAGTGCACCCCAAGCTTTCTTT. Full variable domain (rest looked up from reference TRBV7-2 and TRBJ1-1): GAGVSQSPSNKVTEKGKDVELRCDPISGHTALYWYRQSLGQGLEFLIYFQGNSAPDKSGLPSDRFSAERTGGSVSTLTIQRTQQEDSAVYLCASSFLSAPQAFFGQGTRLTVV.

The chain carries TRBV6-1 and TRBJ1-2; D not certain. Germline CDR1 reads MNHNS; CDR2 reads SASEGT. V lost 7 bases and J lost 5, with 17 bases in between. The CDR3 runs 14 residues. The CDR3 DNA follows: TGTGCCAGCAATACCGACCGAAGGGCGTATGGCTACACCTTC. Amino acid sequence: CASNTDRRAYGYTF.

V is TRBV2 and J is TRBJ1-2; TRBD1 might be the D (6 bases). There are 14 residues in the CDR3. Germline loops: CDR1 SNHLY, CDR2 FYNNEI. V gave up 4 bases and J gave up 8 bases, with 17 bases separating them. CDR3 coding DNA: TGTGCCAGCAGTGCGGCAAGGGGGAGTGGCGGCTACACCTTC. It codes for CASSAARGSGGYTF.

The genes are TRBV11-3 and TRBJ1-2, with 7 bases identical to TRBD1. Losses at the gene ends were 2 bases for V and 8 bases for J; bases not matched to a gene: 8. Germline loops: CDR1 SGHNT, CDR2 YENEEA. The CDR3 runs to 14 residues. As DNA, the CDR3 is TGTGCCAGCAGCTTAACCCCGGACAGGACGGGCTACACCTTC. It is translated as CASSLTPDRTGYTF.

The genes are TRBV19 and TRBJ1-5, with 8 bases fitting TRBD1. Germline assignment: CDR1 LNHDA and CDR2 SQIVND (reference sequence). J lost 3 bases, V lost 8 bases, and 9 bases had no gene match. The CDR3 sequence is 15 residues long. The CDR3 bases are TGTGCCAGTCAGGGGGCGGGGTCGATCAATCAGCCCCAGCATTTT. As protein: CASQGAGSINQPQHF.

The rearrangement joins TRBV27 to TRBJ1-6, with TRBD1 as a possible D gene (5 bases). The germline gives CDR1 MNHEY, CDR2 SMNVEV (reference sequence). V lost 3 bases to trimming and J lost 10 bases, with 16 bases between them. The CDR3 runs 15 residues. The CDR3 DNA follows: TGTGCCAGCAGTTTGGCCAGGCAGGGCAGGTCACCCCTCCACTTT. Its translation is CASSLARQGRSPLHF.

The chain couples TRBV2 to TRBJ2-5, with a weak D call TRBD2 (6 bases). Per germline, CDR1 SNHLY and CDR2 FYNNEI. The CDR3 totals 12 residues. Deletions cut 6 bases from V and 5 bases from J, with 10 bases between. The CDR3 DNA follows: TGTGCCAGCAGGCTAGGAGGGGAGACCCAGTACTTC. This gives the protein CASRLGGETQYF.

This clonotype was seen only once. The J gene is TRBJ1-1, the V gene TRBV29-1, with TRBD1 matching 7 bases. The CDR3 consists of 13 residues. With 4 bases clipped from V and 0 bases from J, the junction kept 2 bases outside the gene matches. The germline gives CDR1 SQVTM, CDR2 ANQGSEA. The CDR3 spells CSVVGQLNTEAFF. The CDR3 nucleotides are TGCAGCGTTGTGGGACAGCTGAACACTGAAGCTTTCTTT.

This clonotype was seen just once. The V call is TRBV6-1, the J call TRBJ1-5; D uncertain. The germline CDR1 and CDR2 sequences are MNHNS and SASEGT. Trimming stripped 7 bases from V and 6 bases from J, with 16 bases between. The CDR3 runs to 14 residues. The CDR3: CASTPGGLGQPQHF. CDR3 DNA sequence: TGTGCCAGCACCCCGGGAGGGTTAGGTCAGCCCCAGCATTTT.

The chain is built from TRBV6-1 and TRBJ1-5; D call uncertain. V was cut by 6 bases and J by 0 bases, with 12 bases left in between. The CDR3 runs to 15 residues. In germline, CDR1 is MNHNS, CDR2 SASEGT. The CDR3, as DNA: TGTGCCAGCAGAGTCGCAGGACTTAGCAATCAGCCCCAGCATTTT. This sequence encodes CASRVAGLSNQPQHF.

This clonotype has a single count. This chain uses TRBV6-1 with TRBJ2-6; 9 bases are shared with TRBD1. The CDR3 length is 16 residues. Per germline, CDR1 MNHNS and CDR2 SASEGT. V dropped 0 bases and J dropped 5; count of bases not matched to a gene: 2. Here the CDR3 reads CASSEAGTGWANVLTF. For the CDR3, the DNA is TGTGCCAGCAGTGAAGCCGGGACAGGGTGGGCCAACGTCCTGACTTTC.

This clonotype was detected only a few times. This sequence joins TRBV11-2 and TRBJ1-5, with 11 positions matching TRBD1. The CDR3 has 14 amino acids. V shed 4 bases and J 7 bases; nucleotides not matched to a gene: 3. CDR1 and CDR2 from the germline V gene are SGHAT and FQNNGV. CDR3 nucleotides: TGTGCCAGCAGCTCTCGGGACAGGGGGCAGCCCCAGCATTTT. Amino acid sequence: CASSSRDRGQPQHF.

The rearrangement uses TRBV12-3 or TRBV12-4 and TRBJ1-1; 7 bases fit TRBD1. The V segment lost 5 bases and the J segment 5 bases; nucleotides outside the gene matches: 5. This CDR3 region has 13 residues. CDR3 residues: CASSRRGGTEAFF. CDR3 sequence (DNA): TGTGCCAGCAGTCGCAGGGGGGGAACTGAAGCTTTCTTT.

The J gene is TRBJ1-1, the V gene TRBV28; 12 nucleotides line up with TRBD1. Trimming cost V 6 bases and J 0 bases; bases outside gene matches: 11. CDR1 MDHEN and CDR2 SYDVKM come from the germline V gene. The CDR3 is made up of 18 amino acids. CDR3 in amino acids: CASRFIGTGGYMNTEAFF. CDR3 in DNA: TGTGCCAGCAGATTTATAGGGACAGGGGGCTACATGAACACTGAAGCTTTCTTT.

The genes are TRBV27 and TRBJ1-6, with 10 bases that match TRBD1. The germline CDR1 and CDR2 sequences are MNHEY and SMNVEV (reference sequence). The CDR3 sequence is 15 residues long. The V gene end was trimmed by 1 base and the J gene end by 10 bases; junction bases not matched to a gene: 4. In nucleotides, the CDR3 is TGTGCCAGCAGTTTATGGGGGACAGGGGAATCACCCCTCCACTTT. It encodes CASSLWGTGESPLHF.